Listed below are T cell receptor beta chains from one sample, sequenced in a study of radiotherapy plus CTLA-4 blockade in lung cancer. TCRdb keeps only in-frame clones here, not all; method: immunoSEQ multiplex PCR. Of approximately 50,000 clones detected, 82% appear once; the ten largest clones hold around 6.6%. Sequenced material: peripheral blood, taken from a patient treated with radiotherapy plus ipilimumab. Every receptor here comes from a human donor with non-small cell lung cancer whose response to radiotherapy plus ipilimumab could not be evaluated. CDR3s leave out the opening cysteine and the closing phenylalanine or tryptophan. The order of the fields is V gene, J gene, CDR3 length, clone size, CDR3 protein. Size is stated for part of the rows, as once, few or many counts, or as a class when the clone is expanded.

>TRBV6-5|TRBJ2-5|11|-
ASSTPITETQY
>TRBV9|TRBJ2-7|14|-
ASSVGGSLLAYEQY
>TRBV29-1|TRBJ2-3|11|-
SVEGEGLDTQY
>TRBV7-2|TRBJ1-5|13|-
ASSRDSSSNQPQH
>TRBV9|TRBJ2-1|14|-
ASSLPSGSSYNEQF
>TRBV28|TRBJ1-1|12|once
ASSLGRGHTEAF
>TRBV2|TRBJ2-2|13|-
ASSDQGVGIGELF
>TRBV7-9|TRBJ2-3|13|-
ASSLELASTDTQY
>TRBV4-1|TRBJ2-2|15|-
ASSQQTLAGEPGELF
>TRBV14|TRBJ2-7|12|-
ASSLGGRAYSQY
>TRBV2|TRBJ1-4|11|-
ASSTNGREKLF
>TRBV9|TRBJ2-4|12|-
ASSVEGAGNIQY
>TRBV5-6|TRBJ1-2|11|-
ASSLREGYGYT
>TRBV10-3|TRBJ2-7|12|-
ATWKDRTSVEQY
>TRBV6-5|TRBJ1-2|14|-
ASSYLLGQGRDGYT
>TRBV4-1|TRBJ2-6|16|-
ASSQEPGGASGANVLT
>TRBV19|TRBJ1-5|14|-
ASSRRTRDSNQPQH
>TRBV5-5|TRBJ1-6|13|-
ASSLAQGYNSPLH
>TRBV6-5|TRBJ2-2|13|-
ASSFGQGYTGELF
>TRBV5-1|TRBJ2-7|12|-
ASSLPGQGYEQY
>TRBV9|TRBJ2-2|11|-
ASSSTGDGELF
>TRBV28|TRBJ2-7|11|few
ASSERLGYEQY
>TRBV4-3|TRBJ1-1|12|few
ASSQAPLNTEAF
>TRBV5-1|TRBJ2-2|13|-
ASGRDRANTGELF
>TRBV18|TRBJ2-5|12|-
ASSRTSGGETQY
>TRBV28|TRBJ2-7|11|-
ASSFVQGREQY
>TRBV9|-|12|-
ASSGTGTTYEQY
>TRBV7-6|-|15|-
ASSLLYGRGGGTEQY
>TRBV15|TRBJ1-2|14|-
ATSSRQGAAPYGYT
>TRBV28|TRBJ1-3|12|-
ASRGQGTGNTIY
>TRBV5-1|TRBJ2-7|10|once
ASGAETYEQY
>TRBV4-3|TRBJ2-4|15|few
ASSPGTGRVTKNIQY
>TRBV11-2|TRBJ2-4|15|once
ASSLNSGGRGRNIEY
>TRBV30|TRBJ2-5|10|-
AWGDRGETQY
>TRBV7-6|TRBJ2-7|11|-
ASSLGDRYEQY
>TRBV5-4|TRBJ1-1|12|-
ASSYGQGSTEAF
>TRBV4-1|TRBJ1-4|13|-
ASSQGGQINEKLF
>TRBV9|TRBJ2-3|14|-
ASSALAGGPQDTQY
>TRBV7-2|TRBJ2-7|12|-
ASSQGQRTSEQY
>TRBV5-8|TRBJ2-1|13|-
ASSLGTSGRNEQF
>TRBV9|TRBJ2-1|12|-
ASSLRGRLNEQF
>TRBV5-1|TRBJ1-4|13|-
ASRTRGSGNEKLF
>TRBV7-9|TRBJ1-2|12|-
ASSWDLKGYGYT
>TRBV19|TRBJ2-5|11|-
ASSKGLVETQY
>TRBV9|TRBJ1-1|14|-
ASSAPAGGGATEAF
>TRBV5-1|TRBJ2-7|12|-
ASSSGQGAYEQY
>TRBV7-8|TRBJ2-7|11|-
ASSGSQGYEQY
>TRBV19|TRBJ2-7|13|-
ASSLTSGGPYEQY
>TRBV5-6|TRBJ2-5|12|-
ASSRDRTQETQY
>TRBV9|TRBJ2-2|15|-
ASSTRGAGGHTGELF
>TRBV13|TRBJ2-4|13|few
ATQRWGAGVSIQY
>TRBV28|TRBJ1-1|10|-
ASSRVGTEAF
>TRBV6-1|TRBJ2-1|14|-
ASSEEGTGGWSEQF